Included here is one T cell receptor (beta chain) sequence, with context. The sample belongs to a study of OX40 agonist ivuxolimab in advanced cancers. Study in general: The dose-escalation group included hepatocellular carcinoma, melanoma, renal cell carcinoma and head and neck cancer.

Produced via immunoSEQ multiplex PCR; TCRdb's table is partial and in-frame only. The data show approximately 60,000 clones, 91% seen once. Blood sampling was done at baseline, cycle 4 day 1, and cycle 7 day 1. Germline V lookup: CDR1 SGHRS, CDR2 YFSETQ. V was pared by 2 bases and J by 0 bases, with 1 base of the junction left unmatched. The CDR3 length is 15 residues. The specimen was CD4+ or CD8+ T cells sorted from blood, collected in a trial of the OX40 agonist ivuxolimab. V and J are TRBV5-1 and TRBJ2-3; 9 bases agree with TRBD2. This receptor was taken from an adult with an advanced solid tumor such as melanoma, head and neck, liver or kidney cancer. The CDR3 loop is CASSFSGSSTDTQYF. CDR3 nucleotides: TGCGCCAGCAGCTTTAGCGGGAGTAGCACAGATACGCAGTATTTT.